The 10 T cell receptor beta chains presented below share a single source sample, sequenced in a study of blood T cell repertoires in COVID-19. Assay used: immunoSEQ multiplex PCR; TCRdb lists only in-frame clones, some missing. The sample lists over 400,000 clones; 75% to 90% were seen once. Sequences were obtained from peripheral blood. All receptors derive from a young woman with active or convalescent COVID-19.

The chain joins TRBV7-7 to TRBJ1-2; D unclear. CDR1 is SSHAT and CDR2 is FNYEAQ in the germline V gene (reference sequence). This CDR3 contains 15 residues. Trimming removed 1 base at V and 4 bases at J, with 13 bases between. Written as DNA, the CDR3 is TGTGCCAGCAGCTTAGACACCGCCGGGTTCTATGGCTACACCTTC. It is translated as CASSLDTAGFYGYTF. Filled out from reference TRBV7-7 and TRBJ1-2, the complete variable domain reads GAGVSQSPRYKVTKRGQDVTLRCDPISSHATLYWYQQALGQGPEFLTYFNYEAQPDKSGLPSDRFSAERPEGSISTLTIQRTEQRDSAMYRCASSLDTAGFYGYTFGSGTRLTVV.

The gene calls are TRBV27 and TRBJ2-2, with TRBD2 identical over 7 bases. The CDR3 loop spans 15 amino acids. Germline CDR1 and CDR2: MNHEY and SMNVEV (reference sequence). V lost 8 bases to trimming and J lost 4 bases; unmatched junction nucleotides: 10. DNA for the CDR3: TGTGCCAGCCGAGCCGGCGGGAGAACCACCGGGGAGCTGTTTTTT. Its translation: CASRAGGRTTGELFF.

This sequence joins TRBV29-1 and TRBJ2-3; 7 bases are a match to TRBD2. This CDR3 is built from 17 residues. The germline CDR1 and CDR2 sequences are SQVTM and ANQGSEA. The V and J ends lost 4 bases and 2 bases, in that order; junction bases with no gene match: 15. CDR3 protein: CSVVYIAGLSSTDTQYF. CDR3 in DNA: TGCAGCGTTGTCTATATAGCGGGCCTCTCTTCCACAGATACGCAGTATTTT.

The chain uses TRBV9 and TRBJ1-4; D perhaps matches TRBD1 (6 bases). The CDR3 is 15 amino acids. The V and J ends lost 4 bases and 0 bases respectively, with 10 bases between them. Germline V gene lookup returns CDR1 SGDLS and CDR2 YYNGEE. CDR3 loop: CASSPRQATNEKLFF. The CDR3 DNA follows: TGTGCCAGCAGCCCCCGACAGGCAACTAATGAAAAACTGTTTTTT.

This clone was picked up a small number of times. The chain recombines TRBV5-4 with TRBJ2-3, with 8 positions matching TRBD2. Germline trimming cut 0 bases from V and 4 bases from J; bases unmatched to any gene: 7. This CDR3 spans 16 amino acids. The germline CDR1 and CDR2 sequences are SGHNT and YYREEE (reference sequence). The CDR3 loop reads CASSLDGRAPADTQYF. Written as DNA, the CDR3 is TGTGCCAGCAGCTTGGACGGGAGGGCCCCAGCAGATACGCAGTATTTT.

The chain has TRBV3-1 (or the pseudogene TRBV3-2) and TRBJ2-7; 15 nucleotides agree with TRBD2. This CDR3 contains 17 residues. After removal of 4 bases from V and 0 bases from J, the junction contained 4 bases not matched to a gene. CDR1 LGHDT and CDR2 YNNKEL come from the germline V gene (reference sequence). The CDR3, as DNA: TGTGCCAGCAGCCGAGGGACTAGCGGGGGGAGCTCCTACGAGCAGTACTTC. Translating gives CASSRGTSGGSSYEQYF.

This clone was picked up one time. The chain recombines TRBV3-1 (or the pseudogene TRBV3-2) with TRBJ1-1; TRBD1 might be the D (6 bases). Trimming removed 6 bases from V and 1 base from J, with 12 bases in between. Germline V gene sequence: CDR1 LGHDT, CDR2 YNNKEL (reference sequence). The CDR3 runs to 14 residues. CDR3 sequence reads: CASRGGRGNTEAFF. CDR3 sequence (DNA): TGTGCCAGCAGAGGGGGGAGGGGGAACACTGAAGCTTTCTTT.

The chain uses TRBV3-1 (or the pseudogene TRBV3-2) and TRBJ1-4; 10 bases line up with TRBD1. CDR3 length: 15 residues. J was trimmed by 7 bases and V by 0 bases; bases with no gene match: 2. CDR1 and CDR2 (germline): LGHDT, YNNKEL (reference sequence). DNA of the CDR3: TGTGCCAGCAGCCAAGACGGGACAGGGGTTGAAAAACTGTTTTTT. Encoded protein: CASSQDGTGVEKLFF.

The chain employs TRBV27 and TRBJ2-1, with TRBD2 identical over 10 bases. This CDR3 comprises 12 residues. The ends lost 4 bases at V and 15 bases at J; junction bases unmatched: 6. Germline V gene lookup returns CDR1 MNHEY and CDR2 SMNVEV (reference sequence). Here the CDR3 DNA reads TGTGCCAGCAGTTCACCGGGACTAGCGTCGTTCTTC. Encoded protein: CASSSPGLASFF.

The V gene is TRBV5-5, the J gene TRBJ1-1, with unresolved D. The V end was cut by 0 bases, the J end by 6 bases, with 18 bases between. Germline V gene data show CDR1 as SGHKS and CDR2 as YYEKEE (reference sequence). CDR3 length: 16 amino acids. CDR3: CASSLAGYTGSSEAFF. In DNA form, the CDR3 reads TGTGCCAGCAGCTTGGCCGGGTACACCGGATCGTCTGAAGCTTTCTTT.